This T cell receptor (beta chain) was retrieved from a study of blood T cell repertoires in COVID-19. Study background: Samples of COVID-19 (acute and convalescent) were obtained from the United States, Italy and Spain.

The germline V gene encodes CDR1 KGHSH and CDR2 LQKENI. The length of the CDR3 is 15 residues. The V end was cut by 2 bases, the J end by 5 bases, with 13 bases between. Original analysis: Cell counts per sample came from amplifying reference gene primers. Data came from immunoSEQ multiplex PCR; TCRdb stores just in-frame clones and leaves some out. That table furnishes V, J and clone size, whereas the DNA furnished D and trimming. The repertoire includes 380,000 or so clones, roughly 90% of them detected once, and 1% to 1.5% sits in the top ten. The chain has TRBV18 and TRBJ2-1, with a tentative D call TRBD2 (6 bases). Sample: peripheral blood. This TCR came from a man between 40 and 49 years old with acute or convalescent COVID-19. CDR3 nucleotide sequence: TGTGCCAGCTCACCAGGGACGGGGGTAAACAATGAGCAGTTCTTC. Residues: CASSPGTGVNNEQFF. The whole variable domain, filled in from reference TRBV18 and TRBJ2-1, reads NAGVMQNPRHLVRRRGQEARLRCSPMKGHSHVYWYRQLPEEGLKFMVYLQKENIIDESGMPKERFSAEFPKEGPSILRIQQVVRGDSAAYFCASSPGTGVNNEQFFGPGTRLTVL.